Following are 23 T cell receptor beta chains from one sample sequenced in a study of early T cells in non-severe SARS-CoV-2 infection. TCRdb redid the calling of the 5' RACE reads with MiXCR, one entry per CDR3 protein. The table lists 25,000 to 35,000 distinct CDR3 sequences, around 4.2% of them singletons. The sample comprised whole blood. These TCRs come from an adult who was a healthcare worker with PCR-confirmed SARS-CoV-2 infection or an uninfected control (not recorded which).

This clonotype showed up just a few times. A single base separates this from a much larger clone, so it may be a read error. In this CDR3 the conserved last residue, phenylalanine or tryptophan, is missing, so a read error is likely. CDR3 in DNA: TGTGCCACCACTGAATGGAATGAGCAGTTCTCC. This translates into CATTEWNEQFS. The rearrangement uses TRBV7-8 and TRBJ2-1, with D unresolved. The CDR3 is made up of 11 amino acids. Trimming pared 10 bases from V and 7 bases from J, leaving 11 bases between. Germline CDR1 reads SGHVS; CDR2 reads FQNEAQ.

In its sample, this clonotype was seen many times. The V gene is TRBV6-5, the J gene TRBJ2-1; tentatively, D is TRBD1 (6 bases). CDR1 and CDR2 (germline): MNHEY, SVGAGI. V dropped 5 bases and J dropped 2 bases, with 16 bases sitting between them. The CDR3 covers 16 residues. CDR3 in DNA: TGTGCCAGCAGTCCTGGACAGCCTGAAACCTACAATGAGCAGTTCTTC. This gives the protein CASSPGQPETYNEQFF.

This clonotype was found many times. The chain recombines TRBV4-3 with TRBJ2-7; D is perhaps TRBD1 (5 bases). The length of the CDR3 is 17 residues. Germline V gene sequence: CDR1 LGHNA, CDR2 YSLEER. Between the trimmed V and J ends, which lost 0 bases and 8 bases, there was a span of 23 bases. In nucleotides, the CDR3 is TGCGCCAGCAGCCAAGAACGCGGTCTCGAAGTGCAGGGAAAGCAGTACTTC. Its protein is CASSQERGLEVQGKQYF.

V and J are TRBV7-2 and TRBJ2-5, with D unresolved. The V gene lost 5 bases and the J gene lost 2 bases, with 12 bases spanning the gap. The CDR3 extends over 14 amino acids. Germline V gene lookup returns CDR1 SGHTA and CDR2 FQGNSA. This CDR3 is CASSPRAVQETQYF. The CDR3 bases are TGTGCCAGCAGCCCCCGGGCGGTTCAAGAGACCCAGTACTTC.

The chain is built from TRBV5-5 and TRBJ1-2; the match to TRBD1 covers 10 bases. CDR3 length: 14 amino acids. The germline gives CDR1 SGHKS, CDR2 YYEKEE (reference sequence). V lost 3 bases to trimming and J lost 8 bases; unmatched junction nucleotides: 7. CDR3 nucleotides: TGTGCCAGCAGCTCTCCGGGACAGGGGCGAGGCTACACCTTC. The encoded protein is CASSSPGQGRGYTF.

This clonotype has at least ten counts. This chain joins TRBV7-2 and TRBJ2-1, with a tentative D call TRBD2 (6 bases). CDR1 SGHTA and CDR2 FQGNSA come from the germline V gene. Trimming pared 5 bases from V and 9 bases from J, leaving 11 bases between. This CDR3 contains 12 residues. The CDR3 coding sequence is TGTGCCAGCAGCCGGGCGGGACTTGAGCAGTTCTTC. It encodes CASSRAGLEQFF. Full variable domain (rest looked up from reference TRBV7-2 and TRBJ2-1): GAGVSQSPSNKVTEKGKDVELRCDPISGHTALYWYRQSLGQGLEFLIYFQGNSAPDKSGLPSDRFSAERTGGSVSTLTIQRTQQEDSAVYLCASSRAGLEQFFGPGTRLTVL.

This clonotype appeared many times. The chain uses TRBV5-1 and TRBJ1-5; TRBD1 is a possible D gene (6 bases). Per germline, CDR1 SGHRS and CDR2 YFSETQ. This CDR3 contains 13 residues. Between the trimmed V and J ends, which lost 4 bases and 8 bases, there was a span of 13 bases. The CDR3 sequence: CASSLQGAEPQHF. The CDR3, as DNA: TGCGCCAGCAGCCTACAGGGCGCAGAGCCCCAGCATTTT.

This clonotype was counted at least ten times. CDR3 nucleotide sequence: TGTGCCAGCAGCCCCAGCTTAGCCAACAATGAGCAGTTCTTC. Amino acid sequence: CASSPSLANNEQFF. The chain joins TRBV6-4 to TRBJ2-1, with no clear D. CDR1 and CDR2 (germline): MRHNA, SNTAGT. CDR3 length equals 14 residues. V was pared by 6 bases and J by 5 bases, with 14 bases between.

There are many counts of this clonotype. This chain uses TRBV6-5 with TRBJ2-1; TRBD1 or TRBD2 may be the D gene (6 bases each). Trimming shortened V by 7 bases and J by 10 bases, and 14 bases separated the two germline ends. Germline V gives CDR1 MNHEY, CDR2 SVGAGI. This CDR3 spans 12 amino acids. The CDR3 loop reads CASTHSGAEQFF. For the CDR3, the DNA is TGTGCCAGCACTCATTCGGGGGCCGAGCAGTTCTTC.

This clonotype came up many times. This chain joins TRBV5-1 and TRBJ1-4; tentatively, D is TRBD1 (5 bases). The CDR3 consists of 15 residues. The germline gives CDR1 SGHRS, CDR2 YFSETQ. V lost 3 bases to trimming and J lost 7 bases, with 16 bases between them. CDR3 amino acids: CASSSDWRQLEKLFF. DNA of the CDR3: TGCGCCAGCAGCTCGGATTGGCGACAGCTTGAAAAACTGTTTTTT.

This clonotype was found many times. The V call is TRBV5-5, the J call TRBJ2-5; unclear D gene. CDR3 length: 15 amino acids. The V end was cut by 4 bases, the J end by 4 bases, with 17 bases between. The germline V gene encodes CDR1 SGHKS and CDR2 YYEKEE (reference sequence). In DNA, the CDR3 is TGTGCCAGCAGCCAAGGCCACCTGGTGACAGAGACCCAGTACTTC. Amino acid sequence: CASSQGHLVTETQYF.

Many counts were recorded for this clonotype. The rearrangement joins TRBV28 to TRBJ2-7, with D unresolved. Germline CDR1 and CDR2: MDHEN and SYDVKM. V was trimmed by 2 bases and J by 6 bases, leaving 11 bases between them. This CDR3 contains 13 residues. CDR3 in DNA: TGTGCCAGCAGTTTAATTGCCCCGGGCGAGCAGTACTTC. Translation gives CASSLIAPGEQYF.

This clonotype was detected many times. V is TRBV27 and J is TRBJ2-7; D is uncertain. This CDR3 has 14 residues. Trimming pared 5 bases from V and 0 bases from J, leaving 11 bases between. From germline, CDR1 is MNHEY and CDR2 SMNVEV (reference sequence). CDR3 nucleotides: TGTGCCAGCAGTAAAGAACAGAGCTCCTACGAGCAGTACTTC. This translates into CASSKEQSSYEQYF.

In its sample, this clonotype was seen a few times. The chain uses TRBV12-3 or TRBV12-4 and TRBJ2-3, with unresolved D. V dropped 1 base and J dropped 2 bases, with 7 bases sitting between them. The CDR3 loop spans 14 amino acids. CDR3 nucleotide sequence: TGTGCCAGCAGTTTAGGGGGTCCCACAGATACGCAGTATTTT. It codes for CASSLGGPTDTQYF.

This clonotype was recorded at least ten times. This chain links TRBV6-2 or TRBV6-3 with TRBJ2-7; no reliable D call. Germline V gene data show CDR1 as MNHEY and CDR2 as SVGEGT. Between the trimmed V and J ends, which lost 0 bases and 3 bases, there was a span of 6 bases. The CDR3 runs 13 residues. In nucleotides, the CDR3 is TGTGCCAGCAGTTACTCGACTCACTACGAGCAGTACTTC. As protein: CASSYSTHYEQYF.

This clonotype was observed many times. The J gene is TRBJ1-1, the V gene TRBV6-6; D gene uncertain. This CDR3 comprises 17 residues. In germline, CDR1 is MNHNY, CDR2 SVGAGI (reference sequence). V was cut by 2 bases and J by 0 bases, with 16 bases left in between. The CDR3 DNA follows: TGTGCCAGCAGTTACACGCCCAGTCTTCCCGTGAACACTGAAGCTTTCTTT. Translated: CASSYTPSLPVNTEAFF.

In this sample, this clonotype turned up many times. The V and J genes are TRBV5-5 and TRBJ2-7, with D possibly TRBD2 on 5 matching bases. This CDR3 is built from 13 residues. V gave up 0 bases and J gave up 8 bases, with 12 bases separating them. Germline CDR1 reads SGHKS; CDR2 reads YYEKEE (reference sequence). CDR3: CASSLDVPTKQYF. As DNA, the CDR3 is TGTGCCAGCAGCTTGGATGTCCCGACTAAGCAGTACTTC.

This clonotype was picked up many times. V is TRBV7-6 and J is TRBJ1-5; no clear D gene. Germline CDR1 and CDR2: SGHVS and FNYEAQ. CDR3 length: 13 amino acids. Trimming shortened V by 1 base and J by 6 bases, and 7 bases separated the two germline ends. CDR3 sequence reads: CASSLGVLQPQHF. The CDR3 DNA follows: TGTGCCAGCAGCTTAGGAGTACTTCAGCCCCAGCATTTT.

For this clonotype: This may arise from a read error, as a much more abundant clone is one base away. CDR3 sequence (DNA): TGCAGTGCCGGTGTGGACACTGAAGCTTTCTTT. This gives the protein CSAGVDTEAFF. The chain has TRBV20-1 and TRBJ1-1, with D uncertain. Germline V CDR1 and CDR2: DFQATT, SNEGSKA (reference sequence). The V end was cut by 6 bases, the J end by 3 bases, with 8 bases between. The CDR3 consists of 11 residues.

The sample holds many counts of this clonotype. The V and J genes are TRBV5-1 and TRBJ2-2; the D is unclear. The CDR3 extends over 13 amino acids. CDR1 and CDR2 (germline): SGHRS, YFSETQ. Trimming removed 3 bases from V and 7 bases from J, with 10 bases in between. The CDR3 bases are TGCGCCAGCAGCTCCAACCTCGGCGGGGAGCTGTTTTTT. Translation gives CASSSNLGGELFF.

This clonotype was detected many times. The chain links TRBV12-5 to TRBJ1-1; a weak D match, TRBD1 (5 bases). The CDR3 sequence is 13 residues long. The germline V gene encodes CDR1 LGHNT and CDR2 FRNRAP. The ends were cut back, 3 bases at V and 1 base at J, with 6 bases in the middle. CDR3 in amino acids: CASGFDRNTEAFF. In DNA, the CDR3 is TGTGCTAGTGGTTTCGACAGGAACACTGAAGCTTTCTTT.

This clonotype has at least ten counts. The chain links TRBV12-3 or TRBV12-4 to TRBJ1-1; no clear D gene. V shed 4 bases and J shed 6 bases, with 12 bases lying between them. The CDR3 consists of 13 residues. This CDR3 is CASSSPLVAEAFF. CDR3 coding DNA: TGTGCCAGCAGTTCCCCACTAGTGGCTGAAGCTTTCTTT.

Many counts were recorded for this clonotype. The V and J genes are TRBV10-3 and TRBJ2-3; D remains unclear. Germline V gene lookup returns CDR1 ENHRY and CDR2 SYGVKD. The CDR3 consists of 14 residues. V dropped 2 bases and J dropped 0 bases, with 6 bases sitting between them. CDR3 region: CAISEVASTDTQYF. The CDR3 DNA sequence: TGTGCCATCAGTGAGGTGGCGAGCACAGATACGCAGTATTTT.